The 8 T cell receptor beta chains presented below share a single source sample, sequenced in a study of T cells in Graves' hyperthyroidism and ophthalmopathy. TCR beta CDR3 sequences were amplified from RNA transcripts. With the HTBI primer set, the TCR CDR3 went through a first round of RT-PCR. Using its own MiXCR run on the multiplex PCR reads, TCRdb lists one record per CDR3 protein. Of hundreds of thousands of distinct CDR3 sequences in the sample, 20% to 25% are singletons; the top ten hold about half. The material sequenced was blood. Receptor source: a woman in her 70s with Graves' ophthalmopathy.

The table lists this clonotype with a few counts. J is TRBJ2-1 and V is TRBV19, with 9 bases that match TRBD2. Trimming took 5 bases from V and 7 from J; bases not matched to a gene: 15. The CDR3 length is 17 residues. CDR1 LNHDA and CDR2 SQIVND come from the germline V gene (reference sequence). The CDR3 here is CASSSGLASGAGNEQFF. In nucleotides, the CDR3 is TGTGCCAGTAGTTCCGGTCTGGCTAGCGGGGCGGGGAATGAGCAGTTCTTC.

This clonotype was detected only once. The CDR3 DNA is TGCAGTGCTAGAATCGGGGTTGAAGCTTTCTTT. This gives the protein CSARIGVEAFF. The rearrangement joins TRBV20-1 to TRBJ1-1; D remains ambiguous. The germline V gene has CDR1 DFQATT and CDR2 SNEGSKA (reference sequence). V lost 2 bases and J lost 7, with 8 bases in between. The CDR3 totals 11 residues.

This clonotype showed up just a few times. The chain uses TRBV12-3 or TRBV12-4 and TRBJ2-2; 8 bases match TRBD1. CDR3 length: 14 amino acids. Trimming removed 5 bases from V and 6 bases from J; junction bases left unmatched: 5. CDR3 protein: CASSLQGGAGELFF. Here the CDR3 DNA reads TGTGCCAGCAGTCTACAGGGGGGCGCCGGGGAGCTGTTTTTT.

This rearrangement joins TRBV27 to TRBJ2-7; D unresolved. CDR1 and CDR2 (germline): MNHEY, SMNVEV (reference sequence). This CDR3 contains 13 residues. V was pared by 2 bases and J by 6 bases, with 11 bases between. Here the CDR3 DNA reads TGTGCCAGCAGTTTAGTAGGGTCTGGCGAGCAGTACTTC. Translation gives CASSLVGSGEQYF.

This clonotype has ten or more counts. The J gene is TRBJ2-7, the V gene TRBV12-3 or TRBV12-4; D not certain. Trimming cost V 4 bases and J 1 base, with 5 bases left between them. The CDR3 spans 12 residues. Written as DNA, the CDR3 is TGTGCCAGCAGTTCCCAATCCTACGAGCAGTACTTC. Translation: CASSSQSYEQYF.

The rearrangement joins TRBV7-9 to TRBJ1-1; D may be TRBD1 (6 bases). The CDR3 has 16 residues. Germline CDR1 SEHNR, CDR2 FQNEAQ (reference sequence). The V end was cut by 5 bases, the J end by 3 bases, with 19 bases between. This CDR3 is CASSVGRRGDYTEAFF. CDR3 coding DNA: TGTGCCAGCAGCGTGGGGAGAAGGGGGGATTACACTGAAGCTTTCTTT.

The chain links TRBV6-2 or TRBV6-3 to TRBJ2-4, with D possibly being TRBD1 (6 bases). Per the germline V gene, CDR1 is MNHEY and CDR2 is SVGEGT. Deletions cut 0 bases from V and 7 bases from J, with 13 bases between. This CDR3 region has 15 residues. The CDR3, as DNA: TGTGCCAGCAGTTACTCGAGGGGGTTTGGTAACATTCAGTACTTC. Amino acid sequence: CASSYSRGFGNIQYF.

There are a few counts of this clonotype. V usage is TRBV7-8 and J usage is TRBJ2-7; D possibly corresponds to TRBD1 (5 bases). The germline V and J ends were trimmed by 5 bases and 5 bases, with 13 bases remaining between them. Germline V gene sequence: CDR1 SGHVS, CDR2 FQNEAQ. The CDR3 spans 13 residues. The CDR3 DNA reads as TGTGCCAGCAGCGTCGACAGCCGCCACGAGCAGTACTTC. Amino acids: CASSVDSRHEQYF.